The 10 T cell receptor beta chains in this list originate from one sample, sequenced in a study of T cell repertoires in cytomegalovirus infection. TCRdb re-called the reads with MiXCR, one entry per CDR3 protein. The sample comprises roughly 990,000 distinct CDR3 sequences, about 33% of which are singletons, and about an eighth rests with the top ten. Their antigen targets remain unknown. The sequenced sample was cultured CD8+ T cells from PBMCs, obtained from culture after CMV antigen stimulation. The receptors shown here come from a human donor in good health (CMV status not recorded). Some clones in this sample may be carry-over from other donors' samples.

Of note for this clonotype: This sequence may be a read error, since a much larger clone differs from it by one base. The chain has TRBV7-8 and TRBJ2-5; the match to TRBD2 covers 9 bases. From germline, CDR1 is SGHVS and CDR2 FQNEAQ. The CDR3 has 16 residues. The CDR3 protein is CTSSLVAGGNQETQYF. CDR3 DNA: TGTACCAGCAGCTTAGTGGCGGGGGGGAACCAAGAGACCCAGTACTTC.

This clonotype has a single count. The V call is TRBV6-5, the J call TRBJ1-2, with 11 bases aligning to TRBD1. With V trimmed by 6 bases and J by 8 bases, 11 bases remained unmatched. Germline loops: CDR1 MNHEY, CDR2 SVGAGI. This CDR3 has 15 amino acids. CDR3 sequence reads: CASSRRTGGDGGYTF. The CDR3 bases are TGTGCCAGCAGCCGCCGGACAGGGGGCGATGGGGGCTACACCTTC.

This clonotype was seen at least ten times. The CDR3 sequence: CASSPAVTSFGYEQYV. The CDR3 nucleotides read TGTGCCAGCAGCCCAGCCGTTACGAGCTTCGGGTACGAGCAGTACGTC. The chain carries TRBV7-8 and TRBJ2-7; D remains ambiguous. This CDR3 spans 16 amino acids. Germline V gene sequence: CDR1 SGHVS, CDR2 FQNEAQ. Deletions cut 5 bases from V and 4 bases from J, with 21 bases between.

The chain couples TRBV19 to TRBJ1-5, with a weak D call TRBD1 (6 bases). V was cut by 3 bases and J by 2 bases, with 11 bases left in between. This CDR3 region has 15 residues. The germline gives CDR1 LNHDA, CDR2 SQIVND (reference sequence). CDR3 residues: CASSIIGGGNQPQHF. CDR3 bases: TGTGCCAGTAGTATTATAGGGGGTGGCAATCAGCCCCAGCATTTT. The entire variable domain, with the rest obtained from reference TRBV19 and TRBJ1-5, is as follows: DGGITQSPKYLFRKEGQNVTLSCEQNLNHDAMYWYRQDPGQGLRLIYYSQIVNDFQKGDIAEGYSVSREKKESFPLTVTSAQKNPTAFYLCASSIIGGGNQPQHFGDGTRLSIL.

In this sample, this clonotype turned up a few times. The chain couples TRBV19 to TRBJ1-1; the D gene is possibly TRBD1 (5 bases). With 7 bases removed from V and 5 bases from J, the gap between germline ends came to 23 bases. In germline, CDR1 is LNHDA, CDR2 SQIVND (reference sequence). The CDR3 spans 16 residues. The CDR3 DNA is TGTGCCAGTACCGTGGGTAGGGGCGCGGTAAGGACTGAAGCTTTCTTT. Residues: CASTVGRGAVRTEAFF.

This rearrangement joins TRBV7-6 to TRBJ2-1; either TRBD1 or TRBD2 may fit D (5 bases each). CDR1 and CDR2 (germline): SGHVS, FNYEAQ. The CDR3 sequence is 14 residues long. The V and J ends lost 5 bases and 10 bases respectively, with 18 bases between them. The CDR3 reads CASSPPKLEGEQFF. CDR3 nucleotide sequence: TGTGCCAGCAGCCCCCCGAAGCTCGAGGGGGAGCAGTTCTTC.

The V and J genes are TRBV29-1 and TRBJ1-1; D remains unclear. Trimming pared 4 bases from V and 7 bases from J, leaving 10 bases between. The CDR3 is made up of 11 amino acids. CDR1 is SQVTM, CDR2 ANQGSEA, per germline. The CDR3 loop is CSVVVGVEAFF. The CDR3 nucleotides read TGCAGCGTTGTGGTGGGCGTTGAAGCTTTCTTT.

This clonotype was counted a few times. The chain combines TRBV12-3 or TRBV12-4 with TRBJ2-7; TRBD1 agrees at 7 bases. The CDR3 spans 17 residues. V lost 0 bases, J lost 2 bases, and 10 bases stayed unmatched. The CDR3 reads CASSLANFRDSAYEQYF. The CDR3 DNA reads TGTGCCAGCAGTTTAGCCAACTTTAGGGACAGTGCCTACGAGCAGTACTTC.

This chain links TRBV7-2 with TRBJ2-1; weak D call: TRBD2 (5 bases). This CDR3 spans 14 amino acids. V lost 1 base, J lost 4 bases, and 8 bases lay in between. Germline V gene sequence: CDR1 SGHTA, CDR2 FQGNSA. The CDR3 reads CASSLERAYNEQFF. The CDR3, as DNA: TGTGCCAGCAGCTTAGAGAGGGCTTACAATGAGCAGTTCTTC.

This clonotype was seen a handful of times. This chain joins TRBV6-5 and TRBJ1-1; D uncertain. This CDR3 spans 13 amino acids. V lost 6 bases, J lost 8 bases, and 16 bases lay in between. Germline V gene data show CDR1 as MNHEY and CDR2 as SVGAGI. The CDR3, as DNA: TGTGCCAGCAGCTTCAACAGTATCGGGGAAGCTTTCTTT. Protein sequence: CASSFNSIGEAFF.